This TCR beta chain was sequenced during a study of CD8 T cells in Susac syndrome. Sequencing of TCR beta, carried out with a high-throughput approach, was applied to CD8+ and CD4+ T cells from the blood. The controls were healthy donors who were matched for age and sex. In contrast to the negatively isolated CD8+ and CD4+ T cells, TEMRA cells were FACS-enriched. Reverse transcription of roughly 0.5 to 1 ug RNA was carried out with random hexamers. A multiplex approach, immunoSEQ multiplex PCR, amplified TCR beta CDR3 across 54 Vbeta and 13 Jbeta. Each CDR3 protein is one row after TCRdb ran MiXCR on the immunoSEQ multiplex PCR reads. The sample records approximately 75,000 distinct CDR3 sequences, 85% to 95% being singletons. The junction had 4 bases not matched to a gene; V was cut back by 3 bases and J by 6 bases. The CDR3 totals 14 residues. CDR1 SGHVS and CDR2 FNYEAQ come from the germline V gene.

Sequencing used CD8+ T cells from PBMCs. The J gene is TRBJ2-2, the V gene TRBV7-6, with TRBD2 matching 7 bases. The sequence derives from a human donor in good health. The CDR3 nucleotides read TGTGCCAGCAGCTTGGGCGGGGGTTCCGGGGAGCTGTTTTTT. This encodes CASSLGGGSGELFF. Full variable domain (remainder filled in from reference TRBV7-6 and TRBJ2-2): GAGVSQSPRYKVTKRGQDVALRCDPISGHVSLYWYRQALGQGPEFLTYFNYEAQQDKSGLPNDRFSAERPEGSISTLTIQRTEQRDSAMYRCASSLGGGSGELFFGEGSRLTVL.